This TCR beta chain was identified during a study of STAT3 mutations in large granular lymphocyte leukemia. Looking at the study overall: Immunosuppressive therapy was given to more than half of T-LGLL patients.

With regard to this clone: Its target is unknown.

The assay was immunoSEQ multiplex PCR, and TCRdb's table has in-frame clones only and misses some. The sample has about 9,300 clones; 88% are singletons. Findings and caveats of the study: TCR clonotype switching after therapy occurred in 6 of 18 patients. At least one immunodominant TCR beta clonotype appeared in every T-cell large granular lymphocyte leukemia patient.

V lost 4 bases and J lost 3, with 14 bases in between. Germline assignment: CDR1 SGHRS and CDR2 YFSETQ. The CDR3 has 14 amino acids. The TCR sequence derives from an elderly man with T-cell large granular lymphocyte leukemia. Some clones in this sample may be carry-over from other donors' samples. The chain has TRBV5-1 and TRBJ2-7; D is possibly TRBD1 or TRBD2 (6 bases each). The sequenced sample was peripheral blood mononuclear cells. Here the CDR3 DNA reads TGCGCCAGCAGCCCCGGAAGGGGGGACTACGAGCAGTACTTC. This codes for CASSPGRGDYEQYF.